This TCR beta chain was observed in a study of molecular identifiers for immune sequencing clone quantification. Across the study: Five portions were made in replicates from RNA of approximately 22,000 or 94,000 naive CD8 cells, and four underwent sequencing.

Making the bulk TCR libraries relied on previously described methods and listed TCR primers. TCRdb processed the PCR reads anew with MiXCR; each CDR3 protein has one entry. The repertoire includes about half a million distinct CDR3 sequences, about a fifth of them detected once, and roughly 0.81% sits in the top ten. Study outcomes and limitations: Jurkat TCR RNA spiked in from one cell reportedly remained identifiable amid around 1 million naive cells.

Source material for naive CD8 libraries was about 19,000 to 1,100,000 sorted cells, with 10%, 30% or 50% RNA. CDR3 length equals 16 residues. V lost 5 bases and J lost 4; bases outside the gene matches: 7. Germline V gives CDR1 MNHEY, CDR2 SVGAGI. Worth noting for this clonotype: Its antigen is undetermined. A much larger clone sits a single nucleotide away, making a read error possible.

The clonotype comes from a human donor in good health. Some libraries in this study had Jurkat cell RNA spiked in. The chain couples TRBV6-5 to TRBJ2-3, with 12 bases lining up with TRBD2. What was sequenced was naive CD8+ T cells from blood, with Jurkat cell RNA spiked in. As for subset: FACS-sorted CD8+CD4-CCR7+CD45RA+ naive T cells. CDR3 loop: CASSASGRAPADTQYF. The CDR3 DNA sequence: TGTGCCAGCAGTGCTAGCGGGAGGGCCCCCGCAGATACGCAGTATTTT.